This T cell receptor beta chain was sequenced during a study of OX40 agonist ivuxolimab in advanced cancers. Turning to the study itself: Patients were dosed with the agonistic anti-OX40 (CD134) antibody ivuxolimab. Earlier treatment with anti-PD-1, anti-PD-L1 or anti-CTLA-4 was permitted, and less than 50% had received some.

TCRdb's copy holds only in-frame clones and misses some; the assay was immunoSEQ multiplex PCR. In the table there are around 68,000 clones, less than 95% of which are singletons. This CDR3 has 13 amino acids. Per germline, CDR1 LNHDA and CDR2 SQIVND (reference sequence). J lost 0 bases, V lost 9 bases, and 3 bases had no gene match. The sequence came from an adult with an advanced solid tumor such as melanoma, head and neck, liver or kidney cancer. The chain recombines TRBV19 with TRBJ1-2; 8 nucleotides align to TRBD1. The sample consisted of CD4+ or CD8+ T cells sorted from blood, taken in a trial of the OX40 agonist ivuxolimab. DNA for the CDR3: TGTGCCAGCCGGACAGGGTCTAACTATGGCTACACCTTC. Translating it yields CASRTGSNYGYTF.